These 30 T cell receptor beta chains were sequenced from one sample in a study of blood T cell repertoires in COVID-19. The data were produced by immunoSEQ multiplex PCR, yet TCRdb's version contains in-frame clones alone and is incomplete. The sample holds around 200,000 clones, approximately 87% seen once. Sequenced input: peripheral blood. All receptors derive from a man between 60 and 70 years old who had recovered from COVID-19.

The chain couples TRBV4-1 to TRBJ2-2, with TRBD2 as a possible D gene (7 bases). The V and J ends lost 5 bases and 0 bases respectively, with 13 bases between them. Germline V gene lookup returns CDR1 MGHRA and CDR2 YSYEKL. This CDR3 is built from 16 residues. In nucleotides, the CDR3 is TGCGCCAGCAGCGTGGGGGGGCTTTCGAACACCGGGGAGCTGTTTTTT. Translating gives CASSVGGLSNTGELFF.

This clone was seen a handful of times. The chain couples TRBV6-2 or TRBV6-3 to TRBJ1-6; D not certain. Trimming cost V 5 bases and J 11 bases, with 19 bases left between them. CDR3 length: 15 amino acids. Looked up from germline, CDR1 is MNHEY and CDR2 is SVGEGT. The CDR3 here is CASSGGVSYLAPLHF. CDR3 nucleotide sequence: TGTGCCAGCAGTGGCGGGGTTTCCTACTTGGCACCCCTCCACTTT.

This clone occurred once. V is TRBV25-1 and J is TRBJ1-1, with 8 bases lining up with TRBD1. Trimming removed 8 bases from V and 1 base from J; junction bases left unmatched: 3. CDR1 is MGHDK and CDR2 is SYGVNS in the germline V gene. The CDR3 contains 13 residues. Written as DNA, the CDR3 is TGTGCCAGCCGGACAGGGCAGAACACTGAAGCTTTCTTT. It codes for CASRTGQNTEAFF.

The CDR3 spells CASSLDRSGEQYF. DNA for the CDR3: TGTGCCAGCAGCTTAGACAGGTCCGGGGAGCAGTACTTC. The chain carries TRBV7-9 and TRBJ2-7; possible D gene TRBD1, 5 bases. V was trimmed by 1 base and J by 7 bases, leaving 11 bases between them. There are 13 residues in the CDR3. The germline V gene encodes CDR1 SEHNR and CDR2 FQNEAQ (reference sequence).

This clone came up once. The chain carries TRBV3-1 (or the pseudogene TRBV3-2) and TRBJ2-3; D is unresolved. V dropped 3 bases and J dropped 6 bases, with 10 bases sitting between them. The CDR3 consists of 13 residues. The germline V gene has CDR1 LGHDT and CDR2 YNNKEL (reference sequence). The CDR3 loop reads CASSQTYRDTQYF. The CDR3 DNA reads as TGTGCCAGCAGCCAGACATACCGGGATACGCAGTATTTT.

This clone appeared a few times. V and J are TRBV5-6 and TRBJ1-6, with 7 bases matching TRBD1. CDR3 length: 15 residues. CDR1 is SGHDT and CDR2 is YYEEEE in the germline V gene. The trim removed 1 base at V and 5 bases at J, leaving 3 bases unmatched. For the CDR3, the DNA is TGTGCCAGCAGCTTGAGACAGGGAAATAATTCACCCCTCCACTTT. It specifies CASSLRQGNNSPLHF. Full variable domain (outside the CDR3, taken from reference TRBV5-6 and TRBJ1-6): DAGVTQSPTHLIKTRGQQVTLRCSPKSGHDTVSWYQQALGQGPQFIFQYYEEEERQRGNFPDRFSGHQFPNYSSELNVNALLLGDSALYLCASSLRQGNNSPLHFGNGTRLTVT.

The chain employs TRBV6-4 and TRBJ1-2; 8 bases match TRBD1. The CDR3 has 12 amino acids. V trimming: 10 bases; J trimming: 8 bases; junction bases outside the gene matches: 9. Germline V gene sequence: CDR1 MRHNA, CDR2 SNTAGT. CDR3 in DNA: TGTGCCACCCGGGACAGGCAGCAAGGCTACACCTTC. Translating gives CATRDRQQGYTF.

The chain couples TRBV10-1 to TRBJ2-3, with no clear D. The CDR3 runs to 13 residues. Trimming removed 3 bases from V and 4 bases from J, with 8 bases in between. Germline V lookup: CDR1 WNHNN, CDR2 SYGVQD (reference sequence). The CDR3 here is CASSENVADTQYF. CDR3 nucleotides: TGCGCCAGCAGTGAAAATGTAGCAGATACGCAGTATTTT.

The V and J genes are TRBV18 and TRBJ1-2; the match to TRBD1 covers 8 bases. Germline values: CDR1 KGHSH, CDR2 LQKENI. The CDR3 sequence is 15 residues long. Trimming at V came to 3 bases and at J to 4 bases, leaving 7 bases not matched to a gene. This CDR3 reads CASSPRDRNAYGYTF. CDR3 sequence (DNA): TGTGCCAGCTCACCCCGGGACAGGAACGCCTATGGCTACACCTTC.

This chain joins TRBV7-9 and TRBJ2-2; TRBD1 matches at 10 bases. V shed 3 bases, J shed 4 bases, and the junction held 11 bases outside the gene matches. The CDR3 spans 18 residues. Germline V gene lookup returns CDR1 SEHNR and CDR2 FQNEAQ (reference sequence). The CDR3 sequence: CASSFLRTGGFVTGELFF. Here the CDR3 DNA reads TGTGCCAGCAGCTTTTTACGGACAGGGGGTTTCGTCACCGGGGAGCTGTTTTTT.

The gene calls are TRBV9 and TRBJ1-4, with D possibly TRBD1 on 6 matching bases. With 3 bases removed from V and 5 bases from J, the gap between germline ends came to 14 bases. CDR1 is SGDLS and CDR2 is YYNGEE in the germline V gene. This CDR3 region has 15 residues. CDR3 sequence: CASSERTGFNEKLFF. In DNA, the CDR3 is TGTGCCAGCAGCGAAAGAACAGGGTTCAATGAAAAACTGTTTTTT.

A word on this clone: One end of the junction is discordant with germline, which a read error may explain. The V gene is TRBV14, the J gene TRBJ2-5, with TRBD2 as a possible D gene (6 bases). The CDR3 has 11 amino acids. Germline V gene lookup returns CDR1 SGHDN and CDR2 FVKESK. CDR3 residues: CASSQMGEANF. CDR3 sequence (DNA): TGTGCCAGCAGCCAAATGGGGGAGGCGAACTTC.

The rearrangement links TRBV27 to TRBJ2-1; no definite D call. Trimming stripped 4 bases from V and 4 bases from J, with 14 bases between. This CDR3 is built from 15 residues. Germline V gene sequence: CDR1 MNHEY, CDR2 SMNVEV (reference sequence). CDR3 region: CASSSTDRRYNEQFF. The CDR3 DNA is TGTGCCAGCAGTTCGACCGACCGGCGGTACAATGAGCAGTTCTTC.

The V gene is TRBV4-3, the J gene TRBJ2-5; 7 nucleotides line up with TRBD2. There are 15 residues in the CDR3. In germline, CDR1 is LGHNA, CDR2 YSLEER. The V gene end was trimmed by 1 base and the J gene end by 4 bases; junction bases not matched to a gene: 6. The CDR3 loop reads CASSQGRGEGETQYF. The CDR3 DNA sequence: TGCGCCAGCAGCCAAGGACGGGGGGAGGGAGAGACCCAGTACTTC.

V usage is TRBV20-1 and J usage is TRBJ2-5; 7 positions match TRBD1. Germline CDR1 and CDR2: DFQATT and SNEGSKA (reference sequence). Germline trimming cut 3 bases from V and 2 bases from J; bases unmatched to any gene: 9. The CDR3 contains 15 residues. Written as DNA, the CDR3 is TGCAGTGCTAGTAGGCCACAGGGGTCACAAGAGACCCAGTACTTC. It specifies CSASRPQGSQETQYF.

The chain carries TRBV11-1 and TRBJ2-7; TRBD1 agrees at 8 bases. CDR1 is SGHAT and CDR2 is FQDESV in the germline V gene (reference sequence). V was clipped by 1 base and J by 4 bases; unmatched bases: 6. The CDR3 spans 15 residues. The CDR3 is CASSLGTGRFYEQYF. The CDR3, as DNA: TGTGCCAGCAGCTTAGGGACAGGGAGATTTTACGAGCAGTACTTC.

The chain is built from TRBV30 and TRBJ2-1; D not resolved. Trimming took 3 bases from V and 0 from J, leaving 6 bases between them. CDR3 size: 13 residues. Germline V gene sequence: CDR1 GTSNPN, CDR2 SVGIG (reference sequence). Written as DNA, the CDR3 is TGTGCCTGGAGGATCAGCTCCTACAATGAGCAGTTCTTC. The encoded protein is CAWRISSYNEQFF. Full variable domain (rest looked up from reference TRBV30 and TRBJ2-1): SQTIHQWPATLVQPVGSPLSLECTVEGTSNPNLYWYRQAAGRGLQLLFYSVGIGQISSEVPQNLSASRPQDRQFILSSKKLLLSDSGFYLCAWRISSYNEQFFGPGTRLTVL.

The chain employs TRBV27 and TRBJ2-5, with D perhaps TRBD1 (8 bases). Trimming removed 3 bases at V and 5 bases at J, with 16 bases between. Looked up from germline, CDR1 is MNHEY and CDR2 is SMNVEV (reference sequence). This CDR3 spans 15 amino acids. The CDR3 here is CASSLRENRGETQYF. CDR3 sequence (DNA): TGTGCCAGCAGTTTGCGGGAGAACAGGGGGGAGACCCAGTACTTC.

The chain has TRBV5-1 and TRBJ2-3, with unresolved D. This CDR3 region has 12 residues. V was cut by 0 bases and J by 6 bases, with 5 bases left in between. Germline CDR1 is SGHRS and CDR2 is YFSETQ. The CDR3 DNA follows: TGCGCCAGCAGCTTGGACAGCGATACGCAGTATTTT. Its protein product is CASSLDSDTQYF.

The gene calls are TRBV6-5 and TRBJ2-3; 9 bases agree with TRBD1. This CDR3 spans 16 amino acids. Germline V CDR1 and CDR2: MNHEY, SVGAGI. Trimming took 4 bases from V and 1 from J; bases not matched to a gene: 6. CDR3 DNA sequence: TGTGCCAGCAGTTCAGGGACAGGGTACGGCACAGATACGCAGTATTTT. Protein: CASSSGTGYGTDTQYF.

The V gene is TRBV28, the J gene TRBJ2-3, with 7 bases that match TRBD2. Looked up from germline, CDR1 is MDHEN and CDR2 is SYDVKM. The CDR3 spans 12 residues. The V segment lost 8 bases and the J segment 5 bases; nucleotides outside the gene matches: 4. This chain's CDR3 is CASAGVEDTQYF. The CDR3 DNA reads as TGTGCCAGCGCGGGAGTTGAAGATACGCAGTATTTT.

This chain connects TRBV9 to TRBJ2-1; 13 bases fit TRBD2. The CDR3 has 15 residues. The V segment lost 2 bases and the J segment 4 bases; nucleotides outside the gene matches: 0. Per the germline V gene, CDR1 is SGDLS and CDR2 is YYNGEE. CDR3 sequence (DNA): TGTGCCAGCAGCGTGACTAGCGGGGGGTACAATGAGCAGTTCTTC. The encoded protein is CASSVTSGGYNEQFF.

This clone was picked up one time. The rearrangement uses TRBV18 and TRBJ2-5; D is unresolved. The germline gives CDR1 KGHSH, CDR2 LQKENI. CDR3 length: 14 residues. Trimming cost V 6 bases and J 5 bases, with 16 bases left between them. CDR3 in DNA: TGTGCCAGCTCTGGTTTCGGGTCTCATGAGACCCAGTACTTC. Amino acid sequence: CASSGFGSHETQYF.

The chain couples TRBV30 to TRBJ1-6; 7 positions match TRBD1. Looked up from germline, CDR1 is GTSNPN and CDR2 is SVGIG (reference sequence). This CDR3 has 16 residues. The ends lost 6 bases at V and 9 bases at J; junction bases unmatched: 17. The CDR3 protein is CACFRQGNWGVSPLHF. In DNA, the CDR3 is TGTGCCTGTTTCCGACAGGGAAATTGGGGAGTTTCACCCCTCCACTTT.

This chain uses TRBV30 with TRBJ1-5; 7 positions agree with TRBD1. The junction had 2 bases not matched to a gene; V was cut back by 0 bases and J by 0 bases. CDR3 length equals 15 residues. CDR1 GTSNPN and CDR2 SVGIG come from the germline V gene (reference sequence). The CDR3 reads CAWSVGTVSNQPQHF. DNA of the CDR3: TGTGCCTGGAGTGTCGGGACAGTTAGCAATCAGCCCCAGCATTTT. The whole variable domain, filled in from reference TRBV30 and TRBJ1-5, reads SQTIHQWPATLVQPVGSPLSLECTVEGTSNPNLYWYRQAAGRGLQLLFYSVGIGQISSEVPQNLSASRPQDRQFILSSKKLLLSDSGFYLCAWSVGTVSNQPQHFGDGTRLSIL.

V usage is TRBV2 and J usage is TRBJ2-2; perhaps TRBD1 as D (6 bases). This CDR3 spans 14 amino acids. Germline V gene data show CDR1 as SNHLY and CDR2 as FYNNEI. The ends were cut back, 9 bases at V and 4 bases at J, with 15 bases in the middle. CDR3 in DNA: TGTGCCAGTCGGACAGTTGGGTCCACCGGGGAGCTGTTTTTT. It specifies CASRTVGSTGELFF.

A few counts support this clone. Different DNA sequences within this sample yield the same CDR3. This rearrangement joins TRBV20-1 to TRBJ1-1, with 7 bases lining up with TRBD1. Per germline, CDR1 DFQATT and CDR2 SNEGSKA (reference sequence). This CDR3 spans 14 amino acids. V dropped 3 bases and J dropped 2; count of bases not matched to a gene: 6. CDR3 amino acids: CSASFDRVNTEAFF. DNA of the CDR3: TGCAGTGCTAGTTTTGACAGGGTAAACACTGAAGCTTTCTTT.

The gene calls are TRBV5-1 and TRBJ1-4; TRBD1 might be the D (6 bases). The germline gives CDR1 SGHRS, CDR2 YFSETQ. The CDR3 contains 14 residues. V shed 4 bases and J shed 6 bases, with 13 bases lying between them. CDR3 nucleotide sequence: TGCGCCAGCAGCCTGGTTGCAGGGGATGAAAAACTGTTTTTT. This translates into CASSLVAGDEKLFF.

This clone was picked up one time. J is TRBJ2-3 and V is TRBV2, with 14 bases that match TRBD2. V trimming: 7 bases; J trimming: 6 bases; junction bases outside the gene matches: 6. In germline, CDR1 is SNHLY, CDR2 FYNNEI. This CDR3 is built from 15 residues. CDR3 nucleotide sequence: TGTGCCAGCAACCCGACTAGCGGGGGGGGTGATACGCAGTATTTT. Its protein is CASNPTSGGGDTQYF.

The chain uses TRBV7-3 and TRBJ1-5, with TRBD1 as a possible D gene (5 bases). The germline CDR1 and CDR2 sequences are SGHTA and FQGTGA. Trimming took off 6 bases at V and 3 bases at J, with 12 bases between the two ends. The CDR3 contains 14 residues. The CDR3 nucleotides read TGTGCCAGCAGTTCTCAGGGAACCAATCAGCCCCAGCATTTT. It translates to CASSSQGTNQPQHF.